The rows below give T cell receptor beta chains drawn from one sample of a study of blood T cell repertoires in COVID-19. Assay: immunoSEQ multiplex PCR; the TCRdb copy retains only in-frame clones and omits some. Of roughly 200,000 clones in the sample, 70% to 90% are singletons; the top ten hold 4.9%. Sequenced material: peripheral blood. Source of these receptors: a woman older than 75 with acute or convalescent COVID-19. The CDR3 runs from the conserved cysteine through the conserved F or W. Fields, in order: D gene, V gene, J gene, CDR3 protein, CDR3 DNA. A D gene is named only where the DNA matches it firmly.

.,TRBV4-1,TRBJ2-7,CASSQPGLYSYEQYF,TGCGCCAGCAGCCAGCCGGGACTTTACTCCTACGAGCAGTACTTC
TRBD2,TRBV27,TRBJ2-2,CASTTSGRNTGELFF,TGTGCCAGCACGACTAGCGGGAGGAACACCGGGGAGCTGTTTTTT
TRBD2,TRBV9,TRBJ2-1,CASSPGLAGGPQFF,TGTGCCAGCAGCCCCGGACTAGCGGGAGGGCCTCAGTTCTTC
.,TRBV18,TRBJ1-1,CASSPGQNTEAFF,TGTGCCAGCTCCCCGGGACAGAACACTGAAGCTTTCTTT
TRBD2,TRBV6-5,TRBJ2-7,CALSAGGPYEQYF,TGTGCCCTCAGCGCGGGAGGCCCCTACGAGCAGTACTTC
TRBD1,TRBV18,TRBJ1-2,CASSPGTVNYGYTF,TGTGCCAGCTCACCAGGGACAGTTAACTATGGCTACACCTTC
TRBD1,TRBV28,TRBJ1-2,CASSLRGGAGYTF,TGTGCCAGCAGTTTAAGAGGGGGCGCTGGCTACACCTTC
TRBD1,TRBV24-1,TRBJ1-1,CATSDPLRGTGGGYSEAFF,TGTGCCACCAGTGATCCACTCCGTGGGACAGGGGGTGGGTATAGTGAAGCTTTCTTT
TRBD1,TRBV19,TRBJ2-1,CASRTRLGQGSTQFF,TGTGCCAGTAGGACACGTTTAGGACAGGGTTCTACACAGTTCTTC
.,TRBV2,TRBJ2-6,CASSLRFTGANVLTF,TGTGCCAGCAGCTTACGGTTCACTGGGGCCAACGTCCTGACTTTC
TRBD1,TRBV4-1,TRBJ2-1,CASSQLTGAYEQFF,TGCGCCAGCAGCCAATTAACAGGGGCCTATGAGCAGTTCTTC
TRBD2,TRBV11-2,TRBJ2-7,CASSWTSGRIYEQYF,TGTGCCAGCAGCTGGACTAGCGGGAGGATCTACGAGCAGTACTTC
TRBD2,TRBV10-2,TRBJ2-5,CASSEWASGDSQETQYF,TGCGCCAGCAGTGAGTGGGCTAGCGGGGATAGCCAAGAGACCCAGTACTTC
TRBD2,TRBV14,TRBJ2-3,CASSQGLNGRGDTQYF,TGTGCCAGCAGCCAGGGACTAAACGGGAGAGGAGATACGCAGTATTTT
TRBD2,TRBV11-2,TRBJ2-7,CASSPSGRGDYEQYF,TGTGCCAGCAGCCCATCCGGGAGGGGGGATTACGAGCAGTACTTC
.,TRBV7-9,TRBJ1-1,CASSLGDGGRSEAFF,TGTGCCAGCAGCTTAGGCGACGGGGGGCGTTCTGAAGCTTTCTTT
.,TRBV21-1,TRBJ1-1,CASSKTGLGNTEAFF,TGTGCCAGCAGCAAAACGGGACTCGGGAACACTGAAGCTTTCTTT
.,TRBV18,TRBJ1-5,CASSEQVPSVGNQPQHF,TGTGCCAGCTCGGAACAGGTTCCCAGCGTGGGCAATCAGCCCCAGCATTTT